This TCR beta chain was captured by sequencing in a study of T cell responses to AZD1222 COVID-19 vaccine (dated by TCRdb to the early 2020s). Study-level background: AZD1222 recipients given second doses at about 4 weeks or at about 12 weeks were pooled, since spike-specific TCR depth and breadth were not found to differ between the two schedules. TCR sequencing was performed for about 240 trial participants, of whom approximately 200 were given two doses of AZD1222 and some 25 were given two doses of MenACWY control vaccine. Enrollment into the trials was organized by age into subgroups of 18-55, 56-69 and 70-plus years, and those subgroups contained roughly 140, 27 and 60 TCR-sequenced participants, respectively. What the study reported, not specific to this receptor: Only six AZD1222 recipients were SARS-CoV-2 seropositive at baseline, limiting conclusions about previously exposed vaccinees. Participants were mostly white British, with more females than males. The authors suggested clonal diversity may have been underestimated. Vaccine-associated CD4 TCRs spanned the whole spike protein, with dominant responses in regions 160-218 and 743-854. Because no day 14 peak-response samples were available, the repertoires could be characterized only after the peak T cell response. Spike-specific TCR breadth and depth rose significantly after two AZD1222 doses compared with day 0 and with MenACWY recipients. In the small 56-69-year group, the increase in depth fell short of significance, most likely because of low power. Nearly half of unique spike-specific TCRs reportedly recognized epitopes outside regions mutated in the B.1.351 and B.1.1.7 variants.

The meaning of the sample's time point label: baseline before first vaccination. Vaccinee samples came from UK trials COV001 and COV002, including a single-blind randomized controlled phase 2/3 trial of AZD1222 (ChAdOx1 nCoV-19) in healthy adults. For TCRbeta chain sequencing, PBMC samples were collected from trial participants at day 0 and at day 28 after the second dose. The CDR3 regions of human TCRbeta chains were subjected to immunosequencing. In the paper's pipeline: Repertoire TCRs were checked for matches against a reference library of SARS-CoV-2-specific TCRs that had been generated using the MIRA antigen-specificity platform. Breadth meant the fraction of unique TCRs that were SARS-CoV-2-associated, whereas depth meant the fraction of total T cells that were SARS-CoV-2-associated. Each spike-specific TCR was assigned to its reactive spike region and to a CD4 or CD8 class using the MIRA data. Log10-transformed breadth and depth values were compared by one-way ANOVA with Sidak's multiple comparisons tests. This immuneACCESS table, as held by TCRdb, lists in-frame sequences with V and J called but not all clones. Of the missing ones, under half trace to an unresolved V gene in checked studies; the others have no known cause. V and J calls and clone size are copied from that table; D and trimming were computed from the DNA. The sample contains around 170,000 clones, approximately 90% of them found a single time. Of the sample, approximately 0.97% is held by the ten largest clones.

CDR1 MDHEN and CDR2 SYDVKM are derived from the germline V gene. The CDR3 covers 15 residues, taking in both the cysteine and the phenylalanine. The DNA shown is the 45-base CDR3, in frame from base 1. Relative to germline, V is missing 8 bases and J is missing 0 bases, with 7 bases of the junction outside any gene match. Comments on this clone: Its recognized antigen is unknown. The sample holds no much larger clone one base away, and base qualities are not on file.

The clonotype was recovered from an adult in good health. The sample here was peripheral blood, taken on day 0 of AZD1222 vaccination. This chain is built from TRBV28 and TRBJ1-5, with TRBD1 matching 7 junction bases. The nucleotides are TGTGCCAGCGGGATTCAGGGGGGTAGCAATCAGCCCCAGCATTTT. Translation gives CASGIQGGSNQPQHF.